The rows below give T cell receptor beta chains drawn from one sample of a study of cytomegalovirus exposure and HLA in healthy donors. The protocol was immunoSEQ multiplex PCR, while the TCRdb copy is restricted to in-frame clones and leaves out a portion. Here the sample spans around 70,000 clones, 86% being singletons. Specimen: PBMCs. These receptors were taken from a woman in her 30s in good health and CMV-seronegative. Each CDR3 is given with its conserved first and last residue. The D gene is left open where the match is weak. Size tells how often a clone was seen (once, few, many) or the class of an expanded clone, and some rows leave it out.

CDR3nt: TGCGCCAGCAGCCGACGATCTGGCAGGAACAATGAAAAACTGTTTTTT; CDR3aa: CASSRRSGRNNEKLFF; d_gene: NA; j_gene: TRBJ1-4; v_gene: TRBV4-3; abundance: NA
CDR3nt: TGTGCCAGCAGCCCCGGGACTAGCGGGAGCCTAGGGAATGAGCAGTTCTTC; CDR3aa: CASSPGTSGSLGNEQFF; d_gene: TRBD2; j_gene: TRBJ2-1; v_gene: TRBV7-3; abundance: NA
CDR3nt: TGTGCCAGCAGCCCACCGCCAGAAGCCAAAAACATTCAGTACTTC; CDR3aa: CASSPPPEAKNIQYF; d_gene: NA; j_gene: TRBJ2-4; v_gene: TRBV11-2; abundance: NA
CDR3nt: TGCGCCAGCAGCCAAGGACAGAAAGATACGCAGTATTTT; CDR3aa: CASSQGQKDTQYF; d_gene: NA; j_gene: TRBJ2-3; v_gene: TRBV4-1; abundance: NA
CDR3nt: TGCGCCAGCAGCTTAACAGGGAGGGGAACTGAAGCTTTCTTT; CDR3aa: CASSLTGRGTEAFF; d_gene: NA; j_gene: TRBJ1-1; v_gene: TRBV5-1; abundance: once
CDR3nt: TGTGCCAGCAGCGCTAGTAGTCGCACAGATACGCAGTATTTT; CDR3aa: CASSASSRTDTQYF; d_gene: NA; j_gene: TRBJ2-3; v_gene: TRBV6-4; abundance: NA
CDR3nt: TGTGCCAGCAGCTTCTCTGGGGGCGGGAGAAAGGGAGAGACCCAGTACTTC; CDR3aa: CASSFSGGGRKGETQYF; d_gene: NA; j_gene: TRBJ2-5; v_gene: TRBV7-3; abundance: NA
CDR3nt: TGTGCCAGCACCACATCTGGAAACACCATATATTTT; CDR3aa: CASTTSGNTIYF; d_gene: NA; j_gene: TRBJ1-3; v_gene: TRBV9; abundance: NA
CDR3nt: TGTGCCAGCAGTGAGCGGACTTCGAACACCGGGGAGCTGTTTTTT; CDR3aa: CASSERTSNTGELFF; d_gene: NA; j_gene: TRBJ2-2; v_gene: TRBV2; abundance: few
CDR3nt: TGCGCCAGCAGCCAAGATCAAAGGGACAGTTTCGTTCCCACCATATATTTT; CDR3aa: CASSQDQRDSFVPTIYF; d_gene: TRBD1; j_gene: TRBJ1-3; v_gene: TRBV4-1; abundance: NA
CDR3nt: TGTGCCAGCAGTGTTCCCCAGGGGACATTGAACACCGGGGAGCTGTTTTTT; CDR3aa: CASSVPQGTLNTGELFF; d_gene: NA; j_gene: TRBJ2-2; v_gene: TRBV2; abundance: NA
CDR3nt: TGTGCCAGCAGCTTGGCCCCAGGGGCTAATCAGCCCCAGCATTTT; CDR3aa: CASSLAPGANQPQHF; d_gene: NA; j_gene: TRBJ1-5; v_gene: TRBV5-6; abundance: NA
CDR3nt: TGCGCCAGCAGCTTGGACGGGAACTATGGCTACACCTTC; CDR3aa: CASSLDGNYGYTF; d_gene: NA; j_gene: TRBJ1-2; v_gene: TRBV5-1; abundance: NA
CDR3nt: TGTGCCAGCAGCTTAGCGTTGACTAGCTTGGACACCGGGGAGCTGTTTTTT; CDR3aa: CASSLALTSLDTGELFF; d_gene: TRBD2; j_gene: TRBJ2-2; v_gene: TRBV7-8; abundance: NA
CDR3nt: TGCGCCAGCAGCCTATCTAGCGGGACCTACGAGCAGTACTTC; CDR3aa: CASSLSSGTYEQYF; d_gene: TRBD2; j_gene: TRBJ2-7; v_gene: TRBV5-1; abundance: NA
CDR3nt: TGCAGCGTCCCCGGGTCAGTGCCTTACAATGAGCAGTTCTTC; CDR3aa: CSVPGSVPYNEQFF; d_gene: NA; j_gene: TRBJ2-1; v_gene: TRBV29-1; abundance: NA
CDR3nt: TGTGCCAGTAGTAATCAACGGAATGAGCAGTTCTTC; CDR3aa: CASSNQRNEQFF; d_gene: NA; j_gene: TRBJ2-1; v_gene: TRBV19; abundance: once
CDR3nt: TGTGCCTCCAAGTCGGCAGGGGCCTCTGGTTCACCCCTCCACTTT; CDR3aa: CASKSAGASGSPLHF; d_gene: NA; j_gene: TRBJ1-6; v_gene: TRBV28; abundance: NA
CDR3nt: TGTGCCAGTAGTTCCGCTACGGGGGATTACGAGCAGTACTTC; CDR3aa: CASSSATGDYEQYF; d_gene: NA; j_gene: TRBJ2-7; v_gene: TRBV19; abundance: NA
CDR3nt: TGTGCCAGCAGTCCGGACAGGGGACTCCCCTCTTTC; CDR3aa: CASSPDRGLPSF; d_gene: TRBD1; j_gene: TRBJ1-2; v_gene: TRBV27; abundance: NA
CDR3nt: TGTGCCAGCAGCTTGCGGGACAGACCTAACTATGGCTACACCTTC; CDR3aa: CASSLRDRPNYGYTF; d_gene: TRBD1; j_gene: TRBJ1-2; v_gene: TRBV5-5; abundance: NA
CDR3nt: TGTGCCAGCAGCTTAGCCACTAGCGGAGCCTACAATGAGCAGTTCTTC; CDR3aa: CASSLATSGAYNEQFF; d_gene: TRBD2; j_gene: TRBJ2-1; v_gene: TRBV11-2; abundance: NA
CDR3nt: TGTGCCAGCAGTTCTCCGGGACAGGGATTTGAAAAACTGTTTTTT; CDR3aa: CASSSPGQGFEKLFF; d_gene: TRBD1; j_gene: TRBJ1-4; v_gene: TRBV5-4; abundance: few
CDR3nt: TGTGCCATCAGTGAGACAGGGTTGGATACGCAGTATTTT; CDR3aa: CAISETGLDTQYF; d_gene: NA; j_gene: TRBJ2-3; v_gene: TRBV10-3; abundance: NA
CDR3nt: TGTGCCAGCAGCTATATGCAGGGAAACATGTACGAGCAGTACTTC; CDR3aa: CASSYMQGNMYEQYF; d_gene: NA; j_gene: TRBJ2-7; v_gene: TRBV7-9; abundance: once
CDR3nt: TGTGCCAGCAGCTTCGGGACTAGCGGGATCAATGAGCAGTTCTTC; CDR3aa: CASSFGTSGINEQFF; d_gene: TRBD2; j_gene: TRBJ2-1; v_gene: TRBV5-6; abundance: NA